This TCR beta chain was recovered during a study of Ad26.COV2.S vaccination and SARS-CoV-2 variants. Produced via immunoSEQ multiplex PCR; TCRdb's table is partial and in-frame only. The table records approximately 400,000 clones, about 90% of them present only once. This clone has just one count. Its target is unknown. Germline V gives CDR1 MNHEY, CDR2 SMNVEV (reference sequence). The CDR3 is 14 amino acids. Deletions cut 5 bases from V and 3 bases from J, with 13 bases between. Regarding the study as a whole: The TCR breadth and depth analyses may have understated or missed part of the total T cell responses.

Specimen: peripheral blood, collected after recovery from COVID-19. This TCR was sampled from a human donor who had recovered from COVID-19. The rearrangement uses TRBV27 and TRBJ1-2, with TRBD1 as a possible D gene (6 bases). In nucleotides, the CDR3 is TGTGCCAGCAGTCAACAGGGTAGTGACTATGGCTACACCTTC. Translated: CASSQQGSDYGYTF.